This T cell receptor (beta chain) was observed in a study of blood T cell repertoires in COVID-19. Profiled with immunoSEQ multiplex PCR; TCRdb holds only in-frame clones, not every one. This repertoire shows about 330,000 clones, about 85% found once; its top ten account for approximately 5%. This CDR3 is built from 15 residues. Germline CDR1 and CDR2: LNHNV and YYDKDF (reference sequence). V trimming: 5 bases; J trimming: 4 bases; junction bases outside the gene matches: 7. Sequencing was carried out using PBMCs or T cells enriched from blood (not recorded which). The rearrangement uses TRBV15 and TRBJ1-4, with 7 bases matching TRBD1. The TCR sequence derives from a woman aged 30 to 39 who had recovered from COVID-19. CDR3 residues: CATSGGTVGNEKLFF. The CDR3 coding sequence is TGTGCCACCAGCGGGGGGACAGTCGGTAATGAAAAACTGTTTTTT.